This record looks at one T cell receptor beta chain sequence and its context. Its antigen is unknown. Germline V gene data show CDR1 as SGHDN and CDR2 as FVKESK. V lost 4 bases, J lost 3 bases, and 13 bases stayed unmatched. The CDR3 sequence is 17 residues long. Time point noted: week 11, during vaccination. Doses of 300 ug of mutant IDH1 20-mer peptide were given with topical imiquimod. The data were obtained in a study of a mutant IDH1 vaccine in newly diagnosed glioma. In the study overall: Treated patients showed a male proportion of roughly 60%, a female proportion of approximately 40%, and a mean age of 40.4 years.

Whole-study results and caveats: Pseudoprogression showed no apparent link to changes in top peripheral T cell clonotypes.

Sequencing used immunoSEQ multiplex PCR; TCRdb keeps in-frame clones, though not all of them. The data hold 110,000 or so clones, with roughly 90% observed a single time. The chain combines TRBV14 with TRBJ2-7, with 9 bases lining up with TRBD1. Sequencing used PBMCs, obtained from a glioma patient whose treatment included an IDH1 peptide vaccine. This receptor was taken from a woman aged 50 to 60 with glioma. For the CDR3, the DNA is TGTGCCAGCAGCCCCGCCTTCTCCGGGACAGGGAGCTACGAGCAGTACTTC. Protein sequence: CASSPAFSGTGSYEQYF.